The T cell receptor (beta chain) described here comes from a study of response to subunit inactivated influenza vaccine. Study outcomes and limitations: Authors suggested each seasonal influenza vaccination recruits few new T cells.

TCRdb itself ran the RT-PCR reads through MiXCR, one entry per CDR3 protein. This table holds 290,000 or so distinct CDR3 sequences, over 20% found once. In its sample, this clonotype was seen many times. Its antigen is undetermined. The CDR3 sequence is 15 residues long. Germline CDR1 and CDR2: SGHAT and FQNNGV. Trimming removed 0 bases at V and 10 bases at J, with 16 bases between. The TCR was taken from a man between 50 and 70 years old who received an inactivated influenza vaccine. The material was PBMCs from blood, obtained 21 months after vaccination. The V call is TRBV11-2, the J call TRBJ2-1; D possibly corresponds to TRBD1 (6 bases). The CDR3 nucleotides are TGTGCCAGCAGCTTAGAAAACCTGCGCAGGGGAGAGCAGTTCTTC. Translating gives CASSLENLRRGEQFF.